These T cell receptor beta chains were read from a single sample in a study of blood T cell repertoires in COVID-19. Profiled with immunoSEQ multiplex PCR; TCRdb holds only in-frame clones, not every one. The sample yields about 150,000 clones, roughly 88% seen once. Sequencing used peripheral blood. The receptors were gathered from a man aged 18-30 years with COVID-19, enrolled during active disease. The CDR3 runs from the conserved cysteine through the conserved F or W. The order of the fields is V gene, J gene, D gene, CDR3 protein. D genes are given only for firm matches.

V gene: TRBV5-4; J gene: TRBJ2-7; D gene: NA; CDR3 protein: CASSLGLGTLAHEQYF
V gene: TRBV3-1/TRBV3-2; J gene: TRBJ1-2; D gene: TRBD1; CDR3 protein: CASSQFIQGASINYGYTF
V gene: TRBV9; J gene: TRBJ2-7; D gene: NA; CDR3 protein: CASSVLAVPYEQYF
V gene: TRBV9; J gene: TRBJ2-7; D gene: NA; CDR3 protein: CASSVDLGEQYF
V gene: TRBV5-1; J gene: TRBJ2-1; D gene: TRBD2; CDR3 protein: CASSLPGLAGRSYNEQFF
V gene: TRBV4-2; J gene: TRBJ1-5; D gene: TRBD1; CDR3 protein: CASSLRGNNQPQHF
V gene: TRBV19; J gene: TRBJ2-2; D gene: TRBD2; CDR3 protein: CASSIGLGVGELFF
V gene: TRBV4-3; J gene: TRBJ1-3; D gene: NA; CDR3 protein: CASSQSKFTGVLPGNTIYF
V gene: TRBV9; J gene: TRBJ2-2; D gene: TRBD2; CDR3 protein: CASSPQSGRAAGELFF
V gene: TRBV5-4; J gene: TRBJ2-3; D gene: NA; CDR3 protein: CASSPRMGATPSTDTQYF
V gene: TRBV18; J gene: TRBJ2-1; D gene: TRBD2; CDR3 protein: CASYASGRLYEQFF
V gene: TRBV15; J gene: TRBJ2-7; D gene: TRBD1; CDR3 protein: CATSGHSGTGKYEQYF
V gene: TRBV10-1; J gene: TRBJ2-1; D gene: NA; CDR3 protein: CASSEGERRNEQFF
V gene: TRBV9; J gene: TRBJ2-1; D gene: NA; CDR3 protein: CASSPGGSDEQFF
V gene: TRBV7-2; J gene: TRBJ1-3; D gene: NA; CDR3 protein: CASSPLGGYGNTIYF
V gene: TRBV19; J gene: TRBJ1-6; D gene: NA; CDR3 protein: CASSITGYNSPLHF
V gene: TRBV4-2; J gene: TRBJ2-2; D gene: NA; CDR3 protein: CASSRGQFNTGELFF
V gene: TRBV7-2; J gene: TRBJ1-6; D gene: NA; CDR3 protein: CASSFQGNDNSPLHF
V gene: TRBV5-1; J gene: TRBJ2-7; D gene: TRBD2; CDR3 protein: CASSDTSGRSYEQYF
V gene: TRBV7-8; J gene: TRBJ1-6; D gene: NA; CDR3 protein: CASSFTGGDNSPLHF
V gene: TRBV11-2; J gene: TRBJ2-5; D gene: TRBD2; CDR3 protein: CASSLGTSGVLETQYF
V gene: TRBV7-2; J gene: TRBJ1-3; D gene: TRBD1; CDR3 protein: CASSYRTGQGNTIYF
V gene: TRBV5-1; J gene: TRBJ2-4; D gene: NA; CDR3 protein: CASSSGVTKNIQYF